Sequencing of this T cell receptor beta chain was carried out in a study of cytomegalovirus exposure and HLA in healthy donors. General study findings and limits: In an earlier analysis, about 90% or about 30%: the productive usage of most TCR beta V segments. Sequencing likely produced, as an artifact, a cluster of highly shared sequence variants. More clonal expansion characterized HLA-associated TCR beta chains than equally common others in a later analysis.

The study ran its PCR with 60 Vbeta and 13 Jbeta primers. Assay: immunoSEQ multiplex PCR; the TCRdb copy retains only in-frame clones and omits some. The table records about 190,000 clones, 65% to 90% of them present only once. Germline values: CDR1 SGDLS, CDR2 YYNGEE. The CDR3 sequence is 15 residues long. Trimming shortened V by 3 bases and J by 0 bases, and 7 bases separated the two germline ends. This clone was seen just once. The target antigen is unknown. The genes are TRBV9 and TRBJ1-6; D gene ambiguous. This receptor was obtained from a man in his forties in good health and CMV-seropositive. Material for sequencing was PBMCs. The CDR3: CASSGQRSYNSPLHF. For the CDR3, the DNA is TGTGCCAGCAGCGGCCAGCGCTCCTATAATTCACCCCTCCACTTT.